This entry lists 23 T cell receptor beta chains sequenced from one sample in a study of T cell repertoires in cytomegalovirus infection. TCRdb processed the reads anew with MiXCR; each CDR3 protein has one entry. The sample yields around 240,000 distinct CDR3 sequences, approximately 22% seen once. Sequences were obtained from CD8+ T cells from PBMCs. The receptors come from a human donor in good health (CMV status not recorded). Some clones in this sample may be carry-over from other donors' samples.

The chain joins TRBV4-1 to TRBJ1-6; 8 bases are shared with TRBD1. This CDR3 is built from 16 residues. J was trimmed by 9 bases and V by 4 bases; bases with no gene match: 11. CDR1 is MGHRA, CDR2 YSYEKL, per germline. The CDR3: CASSPLRGQGSSPLHF. CDR3 in DNA: TGCGCCAGCAGCCCCCTCAGAGGACAGGGAAGTTCACCCCTCCACTTT.

The V gene is TRBV7-4, the J gene TRBJ1-1; D possibly corresponds to TRBD1 (5 bases). CDR1 is SGHVT and CDR2 is SQSDAQ in the germline V gene. CDR3 length: 14 residues. V was shortened by 5 bases and J by 3 bases, with 13 bases between the two germline ends. CDR3 protein: CASSLGGEYTEAFF. CDR3 nucleotide sequence: TGTGCCAGCAGCCTGGGGGGGGAGTACACTGAAGCTTTCTTT.

This clonotype was observed a few times. The chain combines TRBV2 with TRBJ2-5; D is undetermined. Trimming took off 5 bases at V and 7 bases at J, with 8 bases between the two ends. Germline V gene data show CDR1 as SNHLY and CDR2 as FYNNEI. This CDR3 comprises 11 residues. The CDR3, as DNA: TGTGCCAGCAGTCCGTGGGGGACCCAGTACTTC. Protein sequence: CASSPWGTQYF.

This clonotype was recorded many times. The rearrangement links TRBV11-2 to TRBJ1-2, with TRBD1 matching over 7 bases. V lost 5 bases, J lost 4 bases, and 4 bases stayed unmatched. The CDR3 loop spans 13 amino acids. Per germline, CDR1 SGHAT and CDR2 FQNNGV. DNA for the CDR3: TGTGCCAGCAGCCCAGGGACAGCCTATGGCTACACCTTC. This codes for CASSPGTAYGYTF.

This clonotype occurred a few times. The gene calls are TRBV5-1 and TRBJ2-1, with D perhaps TRBD1 (6 bases). Germline CDR1 and CDR2: SGHRS and YFSETQ. Deletions cut 0 bases from V and 7 bases from J, with 11 bases between. This CDR3 has 14 amino acids. DNA for the CDR3: TGCGCCAGCAGCTTGGCAGGGGCAGTAAATGAGCAGTTCTTC. Translation: CASSLAGAVNEQFF.

This clonotype has just a few counts. This sequence joins TRBV7-8 and TRBJ2-3; D may correspond to TRBD1 or TRBD2 (5 bases each). CDR1 SGHVS and CDR2 FQNEAQ come from the germline V gene. V lost 6 bases to trimming and J lost 2 bases, with 21 bases between them. The CDR3 is 17 residues long. The CDR3 protein is CASSPHRDAIFTDTQYF. For the CDR3, the DNA is TGTGCCAGCAGTCCTCATCGGGACGCCATCTTCACAGATACGCAGTATTTT.

This clonotype occurred many times. This chain joins TRBV28 and TRBJ2-1; 9 nucleotides align to TRBD2. The CDR3 is 17 residues long. V gave up 1 base and J gave up 8 bases; unmatched junction bases: 12. Germline CDR1 is MDHEN and CDR2 is SYDVKM. CDR3 amino acids: CASSLSPPGGGADEQFF. Here the CDR3 DNA reads TGTGCCAGCAGTTTATCCCCTCCGGGCGGGGGGGCCGATGAGCAGTTCTTC.

V and J are TRBV6-1 and TRBJ2-1; the D gene is possibly TRBD2 (7 bases). The V gene's germline CDR1 is MNHNS and CDR2 SASEGT. The CDR3 has 14 residues. Trimming removed 8 bases at V and 4 bases at J, with 15 bases between. The CDR3 DNA follows: TGTGCCAGCCACTTCGGGGGGCGATACAATGAGCAGTTCTTC. This translates into CASHFGGRYNEQFF.

Only a few counts were recorded for this clonotype. The genes are TRBV27 and TRBJ1-2, with D perhaps TRBD1 (6 bases). CDR3 length: 14 residues. V lost 5 bases to trimming and J lost 8 bases, with 18 bases between them. Germline assignment: CDR1 MNHEY and CDR2 SMNVEV (reference sequence). CDR3 sequence (DNA): TGTGCCAGCAGTCCGAACCAGGGGTTCTTGGGCTACACCTTC. This codes for CASSPNQGFLGYTF.

The rearrangement links TRBV15 to TRBJ2-5, with 7 bases fitting TRBD2. Germline CDR1 and CDR2: LNHNV and YYDKDF (reference sequence). CDR3 length: 14 residues. The J segment lost 5 bases and the V segment lost 0 bases, leaving 3 bases of the junction unmatched. CDR3 in DNA: TGTGCCACCAGCAGAGAGGGTAGCGGGGAGACCCAGTACTTC. It yields the protein CATSREGSGETQYF.

This chain's CDR3 is CASTLGTGHWRSTEAFF. Here the CDR3 DNA reads TGTGCCAGCACCCTAGGGACAGGGCACTGGAGGTCCACTGAAGCTTTCTTT. The chain is built from TRBV12-3 or TRBV12-4 and TRBJ1-1; 9 bases are a match to TRBD1. The length of the CDR3 is 17 residues. Trimming removed 7 bases from V and 4 bases from J; junction bases left unmatched: 16.

The rearrangement joins TRBV5-5 to TRBJ1-2; D is possibly TRBD1 (6 bases). The CDR3 contains 16 residues. Germline CDR1 is SGHKS and CDR2 is YYEKEE (reference sequence). V lost 4 bases to trimming and J lost 5 bases, with 21 bases between them. The CDR3 loop reads CASSRARTEQGYGYTF. The CDR3 region has the DNA TGTGCCAGCAGCCGCGCCCGGACAGAACAGGGATATGGCTACACCTTC.

This clonotype was recorded at least ten times. The V and J genes are TRBV29-1 and TRBJ2-1, with D perhaps TRBD2 (5 bases). The CDR3 runs 13 residues. Germline V gene sequence: CDR1 SQVTM, CDR2 ANQGSEA. The V end was cut by 7 bases, the J end by 10 bases, with 20 bases between. The DNA of the CDR3 is TGCAGCGCTCCTAGGACGGAGGCGAAGGAGCAGTTCTTC. Amino acids: CSAPRTEAKEQFF.

The table lists this clonotype with a few counts. The rearrangement links TRBV12-3 or TRBV12-4 to TRBJ2-2; D is ambiguous. The V and J ends lost 4 bases and 2 bases respectively, with 11 bases between them. The length of the CDR3 is 15 residues. The DNA for the CDR3 is TGTGCCAGCAGTTCAATCGACACCAACACCGGGGAGCTGTTTTTT. This translates into CASSSIDTNTGELFF.

This clonotype was picked up many times. V gene TRBV28 combines with J gene TRBJ2-4, with D perhaps being TRBD1 or TRBD2 (5 bases each). V was trimmed by 10 bases and J by 0 bases, leaving 13 bases between them. This CDR3 region has 14 residues. The germline V gene has CDR1 MDHEN and CDR2 SYDVKM. Here the CDR3 reads CATTGPLAKNIQYF. CDR3 DNA: TGTGCCACCACGGGACCGTTAGCCAAAAACATTCAGTACTTC.

V and J are TRBV27 and TRBJ1-2; D uncertain. Germline values: CDR1 MNHEY, CDR2 SMNVEV (reference sequence). Between the trimmed V and J ends, which lost 8 bases and 3 bases, there was a span of 19 bases. The CDR3 contains 15 residues. CDR3 bases: TGTGCCAGCGCCCCCTCAGGACCTAACGACTATGGCTACACCTTC. The encoded protein is CASAPSGPNDYGYTF.

The chain is built from TRBV4-1 and TRBJ1-2, with 8 bases fitting TRBD1. CDR3 length: 14 residues. J was trimmed by 7 bases and V by 3 bases; bases with no gene match: 7. From germline, CDR1 is MGHRA and CDR2 YSYEKL. The CDR3 here is CASSHDRGSGGYTF. The DNA for the CDR3 is TGCGCCAGCAGCCACGACAGGGGATCGGGTGGCTACACCTTC.

The chain carries TRBV2 and TRBJ1-1; D is ambiguous. The CDR3 sequence is 16 residues long. Trimming removed 5 bases from V and 1 base from J, with 17 bases in between. From germline, CDR1 is SNHLY and CDR2 FYNNEI. CDR3 amino acids: CASSWSQSPSNTEAFF. The DNA for the CDR3 is TGTGCCAGCAGTTGGAGTCAGAGCCCATCGAACACTGAAGCTTTCTTT.

This clonotype was seen many times. The J gene is TRBJ2-7, the V gene TRBV7-8, with D hard to call. CDR3 length equals 14 residues. Germline V gives CDR1 SGHVS, CDR2 FQNEAQ. V dropped 2 bases and J dropped 4 bases, with 12 bases sitting between them. CDR3 bases: TGTGCCAGCAGCTTAATTCAACAACGGTACGAGCAGTACTTC. As protein: CASSLIQQRYEQYF.

This clonotype appeared a few times. This chain links TRBV7-2 with TRBJ1-1; D gene uncertain. In germline, CDR1 is SGHTA, CDR2 FQGNSA. The V and J ends lost 5 bases and 2 bases respectively, with 15 bases between them. The CDR3 is 15 amino acids. The CDR3 here is CASSPFLVLNTEAFF. CDR3 nucleotides: TGTGCCAGCAGCCCCTTCCTCGTTCTTAACACTGAAGCTTTCTTT. The entire variable domain, with the rest obtained from reference TRBV7-2 and TRBJ1-1, is as follows: GAGVSQSPSNKVTEKGKDVELRCDPISGHTALYWYRQSLGQGLEFLIYFQGNSAPDKSGLPSDRFSAERTGGSVSTLTIQRTQQEDSAVYLCASSPFLVLNTEAFFGQGTRLTVV.

This clonotype has a handful of counts. The chain links TRBV5-1 to TRBJ2-7; D remains ambiguous. V gave up 7 bases and J gave up 2 bases, with 13 bases separating them. CDR3 size: 13 residues. Per germline, CDR1 SGHRS and CDR2 YFSETQ. CDR3 nucleotides: TGCGCCAGCGGACCAGGAGCCACCTACGAGCAGTACTTC. Protein: CASGPGATYEQYF.

The rearrangement uses TRBV29-1 and TRBJ1-1; D call uncertain. This CDR3 is 13 amino acids long. The germline gives CDR1 SQVTM, CDR2 ANQGSEA. Trimming took 2 bases from V and 0 from J, leaving 7 bases between them. CDR3 bases: TGCAGCGTTGAATCAGATATGAACACTGAAGCTTTCTTT. Residues: CSVESDMNTEAFF.

This chain connects TRBV29-1 to TRBJ1-5; a possible D gene is TRBD1 (5 bases). CDR3 length equals 12 residues. Between the trimmed V and J ends, which lost 5 bases and 10 bases, there was a span of 15 bases. The germline CDR1 and CDR2 sequences are SQVTM and ANQGSEA. The CDR3 protein is CSVRTAGQPQHF. CDR3 nucleotide sequence: TGCAGCGTTCGGACGGCCGGACAACCCCAGCATTTT.